This TCR beta chain was sequenced in a study of T cells expressing NK-cell markers. With the 5' RACE reads reprocessed, TCRdb shows one record per CDR3 protein and no DNA. The sample includes approximately 550,000 distinct CDR3 sequences. Germline CDR1 reads SGHTA; CDR2 reads FQGNSA. The CDR3 has 16 amino acids. This sequence originates from a man in his late teens or twenties in good health. Material for sequencing was blood T cells: a sorted CD56 or NKG2C T cell subset, CD4+ or CD8+ T cells, or bulk PBMC T cells (not recorded which). The chain couples TRBV7-2 to TRBJ2-1. This CDR3 reads CASSLVSGVPYNEQFF. Variable domain in full (rest from reference TRBV7-2 and TRBJ2-1): GAGVSQSPSNKVTEKGKDVELRCDPISGHTALYWYRQSLGQGLEFLIYFQGNSAPDKSGLPSDRFSAERTGGSVSTLTIQRTQQEDSAVYLCASSLVSGVPYNEQFFGPGTRLTVL.